The clone carrying this TCR beta chain has ten or more counts. The antigen is undetermined. The sample originates from a study of identical twins. A universal primer site arose from template switching, and cDNA bore unique molecular identifiers. Using its own MiXCR run on the 5' RACE reads, TCRdb lists one record per CDR3 protein. The sample carries more than 650,000 distinct CDR3 sequences, roughly 6.2% recorded once. The V gene lost 2 bases and the J gene lost 9 bases, with 7 bases spanning the gap. Germline CDR1 SGHTA, CDR2 FQGNSA. The CDR3 runs 11 residues. Study observations and caveats: A lower insertion count was a feature of abundant cord blood beta clonotypes, with no such feature in memory repertoires.

The rearrangement links TRBV7-2 to TRBJ1-2, with a tentative D call TRBD1 (6 bases). This receptor was identified in a man younger than 35 in good health. Sequencing used naive T cells sorted from blood. The CDR3 sequence: CASSLQGRYTF. CDR3 nucleotide sequence: TGTGCCAGCAGCTTACAGGGGCGCTACACCTTC. Together with reference TRBV7-2 and TRBJ1-2, the CDR3 gives the full variable domain: GAGVSQSPSNKVTEKGKDVELRCDPISGHTALYWYRQSLGQGLEFLIYFQGNSAPDKSGLPSDRFSAERTGGSVSTLTIQRTQQEDSAVYLCASSLQGRYTFGSGTRLTVV.